This T cell receptor beta chain was sequenced in a study of blood T cell repertoires in COVID-19. Either two negative PCRs, clearance, or symptom resolution qualified Cohort 3 donors as recovered. CDR1 is LNHDA, CDR2 SQIVND, per germline (reference sequence). The V end was cut by 7 bases, the J end by 2 bases, with 9 bases between. The CDR3 has 13 amino acids. Data came from immunoSEQ multiplex PCR; TCRdb stores just in-frame clones and leaves some out. The sample holds roughly 500,000 clones, 85% to 90% seen once. This TCR derives from a woman aged 40 to 50 who had recovered from COVID-19. Material: PBMCs or T cells enriched from blood (not recorded which). The gene calls are TRBV19 and TRBJ1-3, with a weak D call TRBD1 (5 bases). The CDR3 reads CASTTETGNTIYF. CDR3 DNA sequence: TGTGCCAGTACGACAGAAACTGGAAACACCATATATTTT.